This passage covers 18 T cell receptor beta chains from one sample sequenced in a study of T cells in Graves' hyperthyroidism and ophthalmopathy. Amplified TCR beta CDR3 regions derived from RNA transcripts. Using the HTBI primer set, a first-round RT-PCR was run on the TCR CDR3. TCRdb re-called the multiplex PCR reads through MiXCR, storing one row per CDR3 protein. The table has about 300,000 distinct CDR3 sequences, around 19% seen once. Sample: blood. Receptors were obtained from a man aged 50-60 years with Graves' ophthalmopathy.

V is TRBV10-3 and J is TRBJ1-3, with 7 nucleotides matching TRBD1. The CDR3 contains 15 residues. V dropped 4 bases and J dropped 0; count of bases not matched to a gene: 3. The germline V gene encodes CDR1 ENHRY and CDR2 SYGVKD. CDR3 amino acids: CAISGGQHSGNTIYF. For the CDR3, the DNA is TGTGCCATCAGTGGGGGACAGCACTCTGGAAACACCATATATTTT.

This clonotype has at least ten counts. The chain is built from TRBV20-1 and TRBJ2-7; 8 bases align to TRBD2. From germline, CDR1 is DFQATT and CDR2 SNEGSKA (reference sequence). The V and J ends lost 6 bases and 3 bases, in that order; junction bases with no gene match: 7. This CDR3 region has 13 residues. The CDR3 region has the DNA TGCAGTGCCATCAACAGCGGGAGCTACGAGCAGTACTTC. This codes for CSAINSGSYEQYF.

This clonotype was counted at least ten times. The chain has TRBV2 and TRBJ2-5; TRBD2 is a possible D gene (6 bases). Germline-derived CDR1 and CDR2 are SNHLY and FYNNEI. The CDR3 is 11 amino acids. V was trimmed by 8 bases and J by 2 bases, leaving 6 bases between them. The CDR3 DNA follows: TGTGCCAGCGGACTACAAGAGACCCAGTACTTC. It codes for CASGLQETQYF.

This clonotype was recorded at least ten times. The genes are TRBV24-1 and TRBJ1-5, with D possibly matching TRBD1 (5 bases). Germline assignment: CDR1 KGHDR and CDR2 SFDVKD. This CDR3 has 14 amino acids. V lost 8 bases and J 4 bases, leaving 14 bases between the germline ends. The CDR3 region is CATTRTDSNQPQHF. CDR3 DNA: TGTGCCACCACAAGAACAGACAGTAATCAGCCCCAGCATTTT.

Remarks on this clonotype: The junction departs from germline at one end; a sequencing error may be responsible. The chain links TRBV30 to TRBJ1-6; no clear D. CDR1 is GTSNPN, CDR2 SVGIG, per germline (reference sequence). The length of the CDR3 is 12 residues. The CDR3 DNA reads TGTGCCCGGGCCTTGAATAACTCACCCCTCCACTTT. Translation: CARALNNSPLHF.

V and J are TRBV20-1 and TRBJ2-3; D is unclear. This CDR3 contains 11 residues. V gave up 7 bases and J gave up 2 bases, with 7 bases separating them. Per germline, CDR1 DFQATT and CDR2 SNEGSKA (reference sequence). The CDR3 DNA reads TGCAGTGGAGGCCACACAGATACGCAGTATTTT. Amino acid sequence: CSGGHTDTQYF.

This clonotype has a count of ten or more. This rearrangement joins TRBV12-3 or TRBV12-4 to TRBJ2-7, with D perhaps matching TRBD1 (6 bases). Trimming took off 1 base at V and 7 bases at J, with 14 bases between the two ends. This CDR3 has 14 amino acids. CDR3 protein: CASSLVGGSGEQYF. The CDR3 bases are TGTGCCAGCAGTTTAGTAGGGGGATCGGGAGAGCAGTACTTC.

This clonotype occurred many times. The chain combines TRBV3-1 with TRBJ1-6; weak D call: TRBD1 (5 bases). The V gene lost 0 bases and the J gene lost 6 bases, with 6 bases spanning the gap. Germline V CDR1 and CDR2: LGHDT, YNNKEL (reference sequence). The CDR3 runs to 14 residues. In nucleotides, the CDR3 is TGTGCCAGCAGCCAAGACAGGGCTAATTCACCCCTCCACTTT. Residues: CASSQDRANSPLHF. Drawing the rest from reference TRBV3-1 and TRBJ1-6, the complete variable domain is DTAVSQTPKYLVTQMGNDKSIKCEQNLGHDTMYWYKQDSKKFLKIMFSYNNKELIINETVPNRFSPKSPDKAHLNLHINSLELGDSAVYFCASSQDRANSPLHFGNGTRLTVT.

This clonotype was counted at least ten times. V gene TRBV3-1 combines with J gene TRBJ2-7, with D possibly being TRBD2 (6 bases). Between the trimmed V and J ends, which lost 2 bases and 3 bases, there was a span of 14 bases. Germline CDR1 reads LGHDT; CDR2 reads YNNKEL (reference sequence). This CDR3 is 15 amino acids long. The CDR3 sequence is CASSQNAGSLYEQYF. The CDR3 DNA is TGTGCCAGCAGCCAAAATGCGGGATCCCTCTACGAGCAGTACTTC.

This clonotype was counted at least ten times. This chain uses TRBV9 with TRBJ2-1; 8 nucleotides align to TRBD2. This CDR3 has 16 amino acids. Germline V CDR1 and CDR2: SGDLS, YYNGEE. Trimming removed 0 bases from V and 0 bases from J; junction bases left unmatched: 2. CDR3 region: CASSVGSGSSYNEQFF. The CDR3 coding sequence is TGTGCCAGCAGCGTAGGGAGCGGGAGCTCCTACAATGAGCAGTTCTTC. The complete variable domain, with remaining parts taken from reference TRBV9 and TRBJ2-1, reads DSGVTQTPKHLITATGQRVTLRCSPRSGDLSVYWYQQSLDQGLQFLIQYYNGEERAKGNILERFSAQQFPDLHSELNLSSLELGDSALYFCASSVGSGSSYNEQFFGPGTRLTVL.

This sequence joins TRBV20-1 and TRBJ1-1; D is undetermined. Germline V CDR1 and CDR2: DFQATT, SNEGSKA (reference sequence). The germline V and J ends were trimmed by 0 bases and 11 bases, with 10 bases remaining between them. The CDR3 runs to 11 residues. DNA for the CDR3: TGCAGTGCTAGAGAGACCCAAGGGGCTTTCTTT. Protein sequence: CSARETQGAFF.

This chain joins TRBV6-2 or TRBV6-3 and TRBJ2-1; 8 nucleotides align to TRBD1. CDR3 length: 16 residues. Germline V CDR1 and CDR2: MNHEY, SVGEGT. Trimming cost V 3 bases and J 6 bases; bases outside gene matches: 10. CDR3 bases: TGTGCCAGCAGTTATTTCCGAGACAGGGGAATCAATGAGCAGTTCTTC. It translates to CASSYFRDRGINEQFF.

The V call is TRBV24-1, the J call TRBJ1-2, with D possibly being TRBD1 (5 bases). V was clipped by 5 bases and J by 3 bases, with 24 bases between them. The CDR3 contains 18 residues. Germline V CDR1 and CDR2: KGHDR, SFDVKD. CDR3 loop: CATSAGTGTPKKDYGYTF. The CDR3 coding sequence is TGTGCCACCAGTGCCGGGACCGGGACCCCGAAAAAAGACTATGGCTACACCTTC.

J is TRBJ1-1 and V is TRBV30; D possibly corresponds to TRBD1 (5 bases). CDR1 and CDR2 from the germline V gene are GTSNPN and SVGIG (reference sequence). CDR3 length: 17 amino acids. Deletions cut 0 bases from V and 0 bases from J, with 17 bases between. The CDR3 is CAWSVGGILPMNTEAFF. The CDR3 nucleotides are TGTGCCTGGAGTGTTGGGGGGATTCTTCCCATGAACACTGAAGCTTTCTTT.

This clonotype was seen repeatedly, ten times or more. The CDR3 bases are TGTGCCAGCAGAACCGGGACAGGGGGTGAGCAGTACTTC. The encoded protein is CASRTGTGGEQYF. V and J are TRBV11-2 and TRBJ2-7, with 11 positions matching TRBD1. This CDR3 is 13 amino acids long. Germline V gene data show CDR1 as SGHAT and CDR2 as FQNNGV. Losses at the gene ends were 6 bases for V and 7 bases for J; bases not matched to a gene: 5.

This clonotype was recorded a few times. V and J are TRBV3-1 and TRBJ2-5; no firm D call. The CDR3 runs 14 residues. V lost 8 bases and J 5 bases, leaving 18 bases between the germline ends. Germline V gives CDR1 LGHDT, CDR2 YNNKEL (reference sequence). Here the CDR3 DNA reads TGTGCCAGCTCCCCCGAAGGGCGAGAGGAGACCCAGTACTTC. Protein sequence: CASSPEGREETQYF.

This chain connects TRBV30 to TRBJ2-2; D unresolved. This CDR3 region has 12 residues. CDR1 is GTSNPN and CDR2 is SVGIG in the germline V gene (reference sequence). The germline V and J ends were trimmed by 5 bases and 3 bases, with 7 bases remaining between them. CDR3 loop: CAWEEDTGELFF. The CDR3 DNA sequence: TGTGCCTGGGAAGAAGACACCGGGGAGCTGTTTTTT.

Only a few counts were recorded for this clonotype. The V call is TRBV6-1, the J call TRBJ2-7; 8 bases line up with TRBD2. The germline V gene encodes CDR1 MNHNS and CDR2 SASEGT. The CDR3 is made up of 14 amino acids. V lost 6 bases to trimming and J lost 6 bases; unmatched junction nucleotides: 10. Here the CDR3 DNA reads TGTGCCAGCAGCCCCGCGAGCGGGAGCTCCGAGCAGTACTTC. This encodes CASSPASGSSEQYF.